The sequence of this T cell receptor (beta chain) was determined in a study of naive and memory T cell subsets. Both TRBC1 and TRBC2 were covered by a beta constant-region primer of two equimolar oligonucleotides. Four rounds of PCR amplified the ligated cDNA using nested alpha and beta constant-region primers plus SP2. TCRdb re-called the UMI-ligation and nested PCR reads with MiXCR, one entry per CDR3 protein. In the table there are 130,000 or so distinct CDR3 sequences, roughly 36% of which are singletons. Looked up from germline, CDR1 is SGHAT and CDR2 is FQNNGV. The CDR3 is 13 amino acids. Trimming took 5 bases from V and 2 from J, leaving 8 bases between them. Cells stained for CD3, CD4, CD8, CD45RA and CD27 were sorted into four subsets.

This clonotype was sampled from a human donor in good health. Material: central memory CD4+ T cells from blood. This chain uses TRBV11-2 with TRBJ2-3; D gene uncertain. The CDR3 sequence: CASSPWDTDTQYF. CDR3 in DNA: TGTGCCAGCAGCCCATGGGACACAGATACGCAGTATTTT.